This TCR beta chain stems from a study of blood T cells in healthy people across ages. The V end was cut by 2 bases, the J end by 4 bases, with 15 bases between. This CDR3 comprises 16 residues. Per germline, CDR1 MNHNY and CDR2 SVGAGI (reference sequence). It was with a sample-barcoded 5' primer and a J-beta primer mix that a second PCR of roughly 6 to 12 cycles was run. TCRdb analysed the 5' RACE reads with MiXCR anew, one entry per CDR3 protein. In the table there are 1.5 million to 1.9 million distinct CDR3 sequences, around 40% of which are singletons. In this sample, this clonotype turned up a few times.

The chain is built from TRBV6-6 and TRBJ2-1; tentatively, D is TRBD2 (6 bases). The sequencing sample was made of blood. The source of this sequence is a woman in her late teens or twenties in good health. CDR3 DNA sequence: TGTGCCAGCAGTTACCCGGCGGGAATATTGTACAATGAGCAGTTCTTC. Translation: CASSYPAGILYNEQFF.